These 5 T cell receptor beta chains were all obtained from the same sample, sequenced in a study of blood T cells in healthy people across ages (dated by TCRdb to between 2014 and 2017). Library generation was performed with 5' RACE. TCRdb shows the sequencer as Illumina HiSeq 2500. A second PCR of roughly 6 to 12 cycles was performed with a sample-barcoded 5' primer and a J-beta primer mix. The public reads were reanalyzed by TCRdb: fastp trimming at Q25, MiXCR alignment, in-frame beta chains only. Each CDR3 protein gets just one entry, which takes the most common genes and DNA from the rows behind it. The sample table holds more than 800,000 distinct CDR3 sequences, of which roughly 26% were seen once. The ten biggest clones cover approximately 15% of the sample. Sequenced input: blood. These receptor sequences come from a woman aged 80 or over in good health.

As for this clonotype: This sequence may be a read error, since a much larger clone differs from it by one base. The chain recombines TRBV18 with TRBJ2-5; D remains unclear. The CDR3 sequence is 15 residues long. The germline CDR1 and CDR2 sequences are KGHSH and LQKENI. Trimming shortened V by 6 bases and J by 0 bases, and 14 bases separated the two germline ends. Here the CDR3 DNA reads TGTGCCAGCTCCTCAGTGACTCTTGACCAAGAGACCCAGTACTTC. As protein: CASSSVTLDQETQYF.

In this sample, this clonotype turned up a few times. V is TRBV5-5 and J is TRBJ2-7; D remains unclear. Trimming took off 6 bases at V and 3 bases at J, with 19 bases between the two ends. CDR3 length: 15 residues. Germline assignment: CDR1 SGHKS and CDR2 YYEKEE (reference sequence). The CDR3 loop is CASNSPEQNVYEQYF. The CDR3 nucleotides are TGTGCCAGCAACTCCCCGGAGCAAAACGTCTACGAGCAGTACTTC.

This clonotype was detected many times. The V call is TRBV6-5, the J call TRBJ2-3; tentative D call: TRBD2 (7 bases). The CDR3 sequence is 15 residues long. Trimming took off 4 bases at V and 2 bases at J, with 13 bases between the two ends. Germline assignment: CDR1 MNHEY and CDR2 SVGAGI. The CDR3 spells CASSSAGAITDTQYF. Here the CDR3 DNA reads TGTGCCAGCAGTTCGGCGGGGGCTATCACAGATACGCAGTATTTT.

This clonotype has more than one count but fewer than ten. The genes are TRBV30 and TRBJ1-5, with TRBD1 matching 7 bases. This CDR3 contains 18 residues. CDR1 is GTSNPN and CDR2 is SVGIG in the germline V gene (reference sequence). With V trimmed by 1 base and J by 2 bases, 14 bases remained unmatched. The CDR3 bases are TGTGCCTGGAGTGCTGGGACAGAAACCGTCTTTGGCAATCAGCCCCAGCATTTT. It codes for CAWSAGTETVFGNQPQHF.

The J gene is TRBJ1-1, the V gene TRBV9; possibly TRBD1 for D (6 bases). CDR3 length: 15 amino acids. Germline V gene lookup returns CDR1 SGDLS and CDR2 YYNGEE. The V end lost 4 bases, the J end lost 0 bases, and 13 bases lay between the germline ends. The CDR3: CASSKQGYMNTEAFF. In DNA form, the CDR3 reads TGTGCCAGCAGCAAACAGGGTTACATGAACACTGAAGCTTTCTTT.